A single sample is the source of the 6 T cell receptor beta chains below, sequenced in a study of cytomegalovirus exposure and HLA in healthy donors (dated by TCRdb to 2016 to 2017). Library prep was done by the immunoSEQ multiplex PCR assay. A mixture of 60 forward primers for TCR Vbeta segments and 13 reverse primers for TCR Jbeta segments was used in the multiplex PCR. TCRdb mirrors the immuneACCESS table, restricted to in-frame sequences. Some clones are absent from its copies; in checked studies, under half trace to an unresolved V gene, and the reason for the others is unknown. The sample table lists some 220,000 clones, roughly 89% of them with a count of one. The leading ten clones occupy around 1% of the sample. Sequencing input: PBMCs. These receptors all come from a woman aged 18 to 35 in good health and CMV-seronegative.

The rearrangement joins TRBV5-1 to TRBJ2-5; TRBD2 aligns across 8 bases. Per germline, CDR1 SGHRS and CDR2 YFSETQ. CDR3 size: 15 residues. V lost 0 bases, J lost 4 bases, and 5 bases stayed unmatched. The DNA of the CDR3 is TGCGCCAGCAGCTTGGGTAGCGGGATCCTAGAGACCCAGTACTTC. Protein sequence: CASSLGSGILETQYF.

The chain recombines TRBV29-1 with TRBJ2-3, with 8 bases identical to TRBD1. This CDR3 spans 16 amino acids. J lost 2 bases, V lost 3 bases, and 10 bases had no gene match. Per the germline V gene, CDR1 is SQVTM and CDR2 is ANQGSEA. CDR3 residues: CSVDLPRQGATDTQYF. The DNA for the CDR3 is TGCAGCGTTGATCTCCCTCGCCAGGGGGCCACAGATACGCAGTATTTT.

The chain employs TRBV4-2 and TRBJ1-1; the D is unclear. CDR3 length: 13 amino acids. Germline CDR1 reads LGHNA; CDR2 reads YNFKEQ. V lost 1 base and J lost 1, with 4 bases in between. The CDR3 loop is CASSQGPNTEAFF. CDR3 sequence (DNA): TGTGCCAGCAGCCAAGGGCCGAACACTGAAGCTTTCTTT.

The rearrangement uses TRBV5-1 and TRBJ1-1, with TRBD1 matching 11 bases. The germline V gene encodes CDR1 SGHRS and CDR2 YFSETQ. CDR3 size: 15 residues. The V gene end was trimmed by 2 bases and the J gene end by 5 bases; junction bases not matched to a gene: 5. DNA for the CDR3: TGCGCCAGCAGCTTTACGGGACAGGGGGGAACTGAAGCTTTCTTT. Encoded protein: CASSFTGQGGTEAFF.

V is TRBV6-5 and J is TRBJ2-7; 9 bases match TRBD1. CDR3 size: 15 residues. CDR1 is MNHEY and CDR2 is SVGAGI in the germline V gene. Unmatched junction bases numbered 6, after V lost 6 bases and J lost 0 bases. CDR3 sequence (DNA): TGTGCCAGCAGCCCGGGACAGGGTAGCTCCTACGAGCAGTACTTC. Translated: CASSPGQGSSYEQYF.

The gene calls are TRBV7-6 and TRBJ1-4, with 9 nucleotides matching TRBD1. The CDR3 spans 15 residues. The germline V gene encodes CDR1 SGHVS and CDR2 FNYEAQ. V was clipped by 7 bases and J by 2 bases; unmatched bases: 5. DNA of the CDR3: TGTGCCAGCACCCCAGGGACAGGGACTAATGAAAAACTGTTTTTT. Translating it yields CASTPGTGTNEKLFF.